The 21 T cell receptor beta chains reported below all come from one sample, sequenced in a study of blood T cell repertoires in COVID-19. The table came from immunoSEQ multiplex PCR; TCRdb's copy has only in-frame clones and leaves some out. The top ten hold 6.5% to 9% of the sample, which has 100,000 to 150,000 clones, approximately 90% seen once. Sequenced input: peripheral blood. Source of these receptors: a man aged 50-60 years with acute or convalescent COVID-19.

The rearrangement uses TRBV6-5 and TRBJ1-1; D is ambiguous. Germline V gene lookup returns CDR1 MNHEY and CDR2 SVGAGI. Trimming took 1 base from V and 1 from J, leaving 7 bases between them. This CDR3 is built from 14 residues. This CDR3 is CASSYFSGNTEAFF. The CDR3 DNA follows: TGTGCCAGCAGTTACTTCTCGGGGAACACTGAAGCTTTCTTT.

V gene TRBV5-1 combines with J gene TRBJ2-2; D possibly corresponds to TRBD1 (5 bases). V shed 6 bases and J shed 2 bases, with 14 bases lying between them. The CDR3 has 15 amino acids. Germline V CDR1 and CDR2: SGHRS, YFSETQ. The CDR3 DNA reads TGCGCCAGCACCTCCAGGGCCATTAACACCGGGGAGCTGTTTTTT. Encoded protein: CASTSRAINTGELFF.

The chain couples TRBV28 to TRBJ1-3; TRBD1 matches at 7 bases. This CDR3 region has 14 residues. Germline V gives CDR1 MDHEN, CDR2 SYDVKM. The trim removed 4 bases at V and 4 bases at J, leaving 4 bases unmatched. CDR3 DNA sequence: TGTGCCAGCAGTTCAGGGGGGCCCGGAAACACCATATATTTT. It specifies CASSSGGPGNTIYF. Complete variable domain (other parts from reference TRBV28 and TRBJ1-3): DVKVTQSSRYLVKRTGEKVFLECVQDMDHENMFWYRQDPGLGLRLIYFSYDVKMKEKGDIPEGYSVSREKKERFSLILESASTNQTSMYLCASSSGGPGNTIYFGEGSWLTVV.

This chain uses TRBV4-1 with TRBJ1-1, with TRBD1 matching over 8 bases. Trimming cost V 2 bases and J 4 bases; bases outside gene matches: 12. This CDR3 spans 17 amino acids. Germline values: CDR1 MGHRA, CDR2 YSYEKL. The CDR3 is CASSQPPRQGRVTEAFF. CDR3 nucleotides: TGCGCCAGCAGCCAACCACCGAGACAGGGGAGGGTCACTGAAGCTTTCTTT.

The genes are TRBV18 and TRBJ2-1; 9 bases fit TRBD2. The germline gives CDR1 KGHSH, CDR2 LQKENI. Trimming cost V 2 bases and J 4 bases; bases outside gene matches: 9. The CDR3 extends over 17 amino acids. This CDR3 reads CASSPVEGAGGYNEQFF. For the CDR3, the DNA is TGTGCCAGCTCACCAGTAGAGGGAGCGGGAGGATACAATGAGCAGTTCTTC.

V is TRBV11-2 and J is TRBJ1-2; 8 positions agree with TRBD1. The CDR3 has 15 residues. Germline assignment: CDR1 SGHAT and CDR2 FQNNGV. The trim removed 4 bases at V and 6 bases at J, leaving 10 bases unmatched. The DNA for the CDR3 is TGTGCCAGCAGCTCCCAGGGGGCGTTTTGGGATGGCTACACCTTC. Translation: CASSSQGAFWDGYTF.

This clone was detected only a few times. The chain carries TRBV7-9 and TRBJ2-2, with 8 bases matching TRBD2. Germline CDR1 SEHNR, CDR2 FQNEAQ (reference sequence). V shed 1 base, J shed 1 base, and the junction held 2 bases outside the gene matches. The CDR3 totals 16 residues. The CDR3 nucleotides read TGTGCCAGCAGCTTAGGGCTAGCGGGGAACACCGGGGAGCTGTTTTTT. This translates into CASSLGLAGNTGELFF.

This clone was counted once. This chain connects TRBV19 to TRBJ1-2; D possibly corresponds to TRBD1 (5 bases). V lost 4 bases and J 4 bases, leaving 7 bases between the germline ends. This CDR3 is built from 12 residues. The germline gives CDR1 LNHDA, CDR2 SQIVND (reference sequence). This CDR3 is CASSRGLYGYTF. CDR3 DNA sequence: TGTGCCAGTAGTAGGGGACTCTATGGCTACACCTTC.

This chain uses TRBV4-1 with TRBJ2-7; 9 bases are shared with TRBD2. This CDR3 has 14 residues. The V segment lost 4 bases and the J segment 5 bases; nucleotides outside the gene matches: 6. CDR1 and CDR2 (germline): MGHRA, YSYEKL. In DNA form, the CDR3 reads TGCGCCAGCAGCCTAAGACTAGCGGCCGACGAGCAGTACTTC. Its protein product is CASSLRLAADEQYF.

The genes are TRBV23-1 and TRBJ2-7; 8 bases are a match to TRBD2. TRBV23-1 is placed among ORFs of uncertain function. The junction had 6 bases not matched to a gene; V was cut back by 0 bases and J by 2 bases. CDR3 length: 16 residues. The DNA of the CDR3 is TGCGCCAGCAGTCAATCGTGGGACGGGAGGGCCTACGAGCAGTACTTC. It codes for CASSQSWDGRAYEQYF.

This chain joins TRBV19 and TRBJ2-1, with 9 nucleotides matching TRBD2. This CDR3 contains 17 residues. The J segment lost 7 bases and the V segment lost 2 bases, leaving 12 bases of the junction unmatched. Per the germline V gene, CDR1 is LNHDA and CDR2 is SQIVND (reference sequence). CDR3 nucleotide sequence: TGTGCCAGTAGTATACTAGCGGGGACGCCCCCGCGGAATGAGCAGTTCTTC. Its protein is CASSILAGTPPRNEQFF.

The chain recombines TRBV7-8 with TRBJ1-5; D gene uncertain. CDR3 size: 14 residues. The V end was cut by 1 base, the J end by 3 bases, with 7 bases between. Germline CDR1 reads SGHVS; CDR2 reads FQNEAQ. CDR3 coding DNA: TGTGCCAGCAGCTTAGTAGTTAACAATCAGCCCCAGCATTTT. It is translated as CASSLVVNNQPQHF.

About this clone itself: Other DNA sequences in the sample encode the same CDR3. The rearrangement joins TRBV18 to TRBJ1-1; D not resolved. V lost 4 bases and J 2 bases, leaving 8 bases between the germline ends. There are 13 residues in the CDR3. Per the germline V gene, CDR1 is KGHSH and CDR2 is LQKENI. The CDR3 nucleotides are TGTGCCAGCTCACAGACGGGAAACACTGAAGCTTTCTTT. It codes for CASSQTGNTEAFF. Looking up the rest from reference TRBV18 and TRBJ1-1 gives the full variable domain: NAGVMQNPRHLVRRRGQEARLRCSPMKGHSHVYWYRQLPEEGLKFMVYLQKENIIDESGMPKERFSAEFPKEGPSILRIQQVVRGDSAAYFCASSQTGNTEAFFGQGTRLTVV.

The chain carries TRBV29-1 and TRBJ1-1; D uncertain. V shed 4 bases and J shed 4 bases, with 10 bases lying between them. This CDR3 contains 12 residues. CDR1 and CDR2 from the germline V gene are SQVTM and ANQGSEA. The CDR3: CSVGPSGTEAFF. For the CDR3, the DNA is TGCAGCGTTGGTCCGAGTGGCACTGAAGCTTTCTTT.

The V and J genes are TRBV30 and TRBJ1-2; D possibly corresponds to TRBD1 (5 bases). The length of the CDR3 is 14 residues. CDR1 GTSNPN and CDR2 SVGIG come from the germline V gene (reference sequence). V lost 8 bases to trimming and J lost 2 bases, with 18 bases between them. In nucleotides, the CDR3 is TGTGCCAGCAAACGCACGACAGCAAACTATGGCTACACCTTC. It yields the protein CASKRTTANYGYTF.

The chain carries TRBV10-3 and TRBJ1-2; TRBD1 agrees at 9 bases. The CDR3 loop spans 13 amino acids. V lost 9 bases to trimming and J lost 3 bases; unmatched junction nucleotides: 5. CDR1 is ENHRY and CDR2 is SYGVKD in the germline V gene. This CDR3 is CAIYRGQDYGYTF. The CDR3 bases are TGTGCCATTTACAGGGGGCAGGACTATGGCTACACCTTC.

V gene TRBV11-2 combines with J gene TRBJ2-1; D possibly corresponds to TRBD2 (7 bases). V gave up 5 bases and J gave up 5 bases, with 19 bases separating them. Germline loops: CDR1 SGHAT, CDR2 FQNNGV. The CDR3 sequence is 16 residues long. The CDR3 reads CASSEGGKRGNNEQFF. CDR3 coding DNA: TGTGCCAGCAGCGAGGGGGGCAAGCGGGGAAACAATGAGCAGTTCTTC.

This clone was detected only once. CDR3 in DNA: TGTGCCAGCAGTTTAGCGGGGATGTCCTACAATGAGCAGTTCTTC. This sequence encodes CASSLAGMSYNEQFF. The chain links TRBV27 to TRBJ2-1, with a tentative D call TRBD2 (6 bases). Between the trimmed V and J ends, which lost 2 bases and 1 base, there was a span of 9 bases. Looked up from germline, CDR1 is MNHEY and CDR2 is SMNVEV (reference sequence). CDR3 length: 15 residues.

This chain uses TRBV28 with TRBJ2-7; TRBD2 agrees at 9 bases. The CDR3 is 17 residues long. After removal of 6 bases from V and 0 bases from J, the junction contained 12 bases not matched to a gene. CDR1 and CDR2 (germline): MDHEN, SYDVKM. This chain's CDR3 is CASRRRGLALSSYEQYF. The CDR3 DNA is TGTGCCAGCAGACGTCGGGGACTAGCACTTAGCTCCTACGAGCAGTACTTC.

The V call is TRBV5-1, the J call TRBJ2-2, with D possibly being TRBD1 (5 bases). From germline, CDR1 is SGHRS and CDR2 YFSETQ. V dropped 0 bases and J dropped 2 bases, with 8 bases sitting between them. The CDR3 covers 15 residues. For the CDR3, the DNA is TGCGCCAGCAGCTTGGGGCAGGGAAACACCGGGGAGCTGTTTTTT. Translation: CASSLGQGNTGELFF.

Notes on this clone: This same CDR3 is encoded by further DNA sequences in the sample. This chain connects TRBV3-1 (or the pseudogene TRBV3-2) to TRBJ1-5, with D unclear. This CDR3 is built from 12 residues. Germline assignment: CDR1 LGHDT and CDR2 YNNKEL (reference sequence). V lost 3 bases to trimming and J lost 5 bases, with 5 bases between them. In DNA form, the CDR3 reads TGTGCCAGCAGCCAGGGAGATCAGCCCCAGCATTTT. This encodes CASSQGDQPQHF.